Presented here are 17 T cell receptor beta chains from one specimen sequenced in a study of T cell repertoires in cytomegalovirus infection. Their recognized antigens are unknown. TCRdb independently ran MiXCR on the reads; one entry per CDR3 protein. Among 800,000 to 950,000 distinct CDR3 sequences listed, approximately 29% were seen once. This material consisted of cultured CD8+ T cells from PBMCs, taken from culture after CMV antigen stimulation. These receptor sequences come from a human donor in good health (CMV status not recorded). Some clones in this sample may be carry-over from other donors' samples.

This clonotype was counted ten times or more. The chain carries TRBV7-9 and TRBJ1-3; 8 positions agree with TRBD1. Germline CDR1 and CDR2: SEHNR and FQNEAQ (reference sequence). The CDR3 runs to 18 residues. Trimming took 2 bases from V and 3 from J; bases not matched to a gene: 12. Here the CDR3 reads CASSLFIRGQGVGNTIYF. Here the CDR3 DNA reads TGTGCCAGCAGCTTATTCATCAGAGGACAGGGTGTTGGAAACACCATATATTTT.

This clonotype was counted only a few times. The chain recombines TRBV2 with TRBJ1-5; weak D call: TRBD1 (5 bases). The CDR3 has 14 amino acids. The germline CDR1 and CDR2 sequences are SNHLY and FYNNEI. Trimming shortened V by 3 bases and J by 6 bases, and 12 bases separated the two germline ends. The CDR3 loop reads CASSEAGFGQPQHF. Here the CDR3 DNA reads TGTGCCAGCAGTGAGGCAGGGTTCGGTCAGCCCCAGCATTTT.

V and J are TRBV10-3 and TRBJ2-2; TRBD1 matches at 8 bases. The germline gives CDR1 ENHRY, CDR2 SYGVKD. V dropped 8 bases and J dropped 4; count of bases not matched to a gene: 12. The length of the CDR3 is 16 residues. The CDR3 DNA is TGTGCCATCTTCCTCGCCGGGCAGGGGGCCACCGGGGAGCTGTTTTTT. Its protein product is CAIFLAGQGATGELFF.

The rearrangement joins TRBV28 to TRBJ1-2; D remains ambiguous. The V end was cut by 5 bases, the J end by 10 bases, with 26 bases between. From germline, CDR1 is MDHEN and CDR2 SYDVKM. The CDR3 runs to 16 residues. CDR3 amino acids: CASSPLRGRSWEVYTF. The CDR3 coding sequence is TGTGCCAGCAGTCCCCTTCGCGGCAGATCTTGGGAGGTCTACACCTTC.

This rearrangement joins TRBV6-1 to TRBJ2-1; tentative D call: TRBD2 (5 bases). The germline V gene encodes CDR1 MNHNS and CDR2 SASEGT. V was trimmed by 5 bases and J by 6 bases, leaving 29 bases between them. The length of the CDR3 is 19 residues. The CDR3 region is CASSLLGFTGESQPNEQFF. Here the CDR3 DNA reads TGTGCCAGCAGTCTACTAGGCTTTACCGGGGAAAGTCAACCCAATGAGCAGTTCTTC.

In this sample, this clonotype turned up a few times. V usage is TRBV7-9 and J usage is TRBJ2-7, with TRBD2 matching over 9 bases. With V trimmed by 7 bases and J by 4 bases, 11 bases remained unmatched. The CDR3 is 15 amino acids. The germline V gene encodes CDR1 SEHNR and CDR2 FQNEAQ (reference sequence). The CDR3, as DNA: TGTGCCAGCACCCCAGCGCTAGCGGGATTTTACGAGCAGTACTTC. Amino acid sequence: CASTPALAGFYEQYF.

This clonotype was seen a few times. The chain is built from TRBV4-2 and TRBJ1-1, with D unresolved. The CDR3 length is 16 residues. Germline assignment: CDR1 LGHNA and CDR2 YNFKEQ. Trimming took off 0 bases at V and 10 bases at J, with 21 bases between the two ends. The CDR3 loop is CASSQDYPIGDGRAFF. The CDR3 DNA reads TGTGCCAGCAGCCAAGATTACCCGATTGGCGATGGGAGAGCTTTCTTT.

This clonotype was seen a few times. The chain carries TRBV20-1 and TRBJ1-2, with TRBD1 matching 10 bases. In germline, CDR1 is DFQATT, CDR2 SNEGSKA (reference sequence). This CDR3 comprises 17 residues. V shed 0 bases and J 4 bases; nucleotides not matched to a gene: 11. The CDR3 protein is CSAREWGQGSDSYGYTF. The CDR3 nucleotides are TGCAGTGCTAGAGAGTGGGGACAGGGGTCCGACTCCTATGGCTACACCTTC.

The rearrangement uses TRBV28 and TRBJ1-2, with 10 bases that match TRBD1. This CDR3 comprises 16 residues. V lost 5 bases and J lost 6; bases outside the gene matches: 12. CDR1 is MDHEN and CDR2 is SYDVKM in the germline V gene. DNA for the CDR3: TGTGCCAGCAGTCCTACTCCGACAGGGGGCAGGGATGGCTACACCTTC. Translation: CASSPTPTGGRDGYTF.

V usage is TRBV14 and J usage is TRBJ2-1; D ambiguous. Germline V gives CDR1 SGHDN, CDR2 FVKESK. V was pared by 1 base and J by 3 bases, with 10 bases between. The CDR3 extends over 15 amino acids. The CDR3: CASSQGLGYYNEQFF. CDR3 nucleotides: TGTGCCAGCAGCCAAGGGTTGGGATACTACAATGAGCAGTTCTTC.

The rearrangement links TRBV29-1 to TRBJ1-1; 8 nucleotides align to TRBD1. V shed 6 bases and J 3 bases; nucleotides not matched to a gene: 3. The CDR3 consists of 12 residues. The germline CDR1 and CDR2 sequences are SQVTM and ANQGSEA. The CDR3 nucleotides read TGCAGCGTAAGGACAGGGTACACTGAAGCTTTCTTT. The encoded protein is CSVRTGYTEAFF.

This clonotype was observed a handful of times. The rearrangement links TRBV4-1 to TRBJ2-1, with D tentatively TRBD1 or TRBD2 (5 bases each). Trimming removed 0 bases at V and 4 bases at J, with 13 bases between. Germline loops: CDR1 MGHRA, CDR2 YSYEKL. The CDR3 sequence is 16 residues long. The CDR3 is CASSQDFGASYNEQFF. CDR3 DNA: TGCGCCAGCAGCCAAGATTTCGGGGCTTCTTACAATGAGCAGTTCTTC.

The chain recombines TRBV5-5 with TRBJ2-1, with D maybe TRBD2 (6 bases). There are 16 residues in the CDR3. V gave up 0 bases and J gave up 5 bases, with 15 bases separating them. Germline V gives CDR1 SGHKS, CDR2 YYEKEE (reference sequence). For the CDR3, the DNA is TGTGCCAGCAGCTTGGTAGGTAGCGGCGGTCACAATGAGCAGTTCTTC. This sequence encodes CASSLVGSGGHNEQFF.

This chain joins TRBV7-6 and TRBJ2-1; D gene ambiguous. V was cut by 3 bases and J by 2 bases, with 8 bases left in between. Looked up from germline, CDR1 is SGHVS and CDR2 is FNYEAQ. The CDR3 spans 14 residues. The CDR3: CASSFTTTYNEQFF. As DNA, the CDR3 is TGTGCCAGCAGCTTTACCACCACCTACAATGAGCAGTTCTTC.

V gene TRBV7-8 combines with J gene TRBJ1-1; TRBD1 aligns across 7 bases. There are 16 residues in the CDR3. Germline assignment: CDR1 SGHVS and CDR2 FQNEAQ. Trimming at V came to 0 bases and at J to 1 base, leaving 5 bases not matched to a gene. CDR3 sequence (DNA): TGTGCCAGCAGCTTAGCTACAGGGGAACCGAACACTGAAGCTTTCTTT. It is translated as CASSLATGEPNTEAFF.

The CDR3, as DNA: TGTGCCAGCAAACCCCCTTTACTCTATGGCTACACCTTC. This translates into CASKPPLLYGYTF. The V gene is TRBV28, the J gene TRBJ1-2; D ambiguous. This CDR3 is 13 amino acids long. Germline assignment: CDR1 MDHEN and CDR2 SYDVKM. Trimming removed 7 bases from V and 4 bases from J, with 13 bases in between.

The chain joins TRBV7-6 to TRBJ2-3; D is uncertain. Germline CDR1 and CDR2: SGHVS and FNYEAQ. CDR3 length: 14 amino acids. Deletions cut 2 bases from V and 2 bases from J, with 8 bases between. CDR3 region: CASSLMQATDTQYF. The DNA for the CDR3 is TGTGCCAGCAGCTTAATGCAGGCCACAGATACGCAGTATTTT.